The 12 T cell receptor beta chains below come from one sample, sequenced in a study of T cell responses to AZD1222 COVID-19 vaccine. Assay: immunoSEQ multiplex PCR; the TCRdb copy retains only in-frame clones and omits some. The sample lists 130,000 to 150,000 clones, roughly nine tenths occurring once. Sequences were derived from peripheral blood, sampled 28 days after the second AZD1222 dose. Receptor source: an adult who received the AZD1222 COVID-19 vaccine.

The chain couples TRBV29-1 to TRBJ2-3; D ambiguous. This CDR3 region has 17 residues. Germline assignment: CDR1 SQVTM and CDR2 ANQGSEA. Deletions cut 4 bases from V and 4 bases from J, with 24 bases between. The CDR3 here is CSVAYIPPGTRADTQYF. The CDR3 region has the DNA TGCAGCGTTGCGTACATCCCCCCGGGTACCCGGGCAGATACGCAGTATTTT.

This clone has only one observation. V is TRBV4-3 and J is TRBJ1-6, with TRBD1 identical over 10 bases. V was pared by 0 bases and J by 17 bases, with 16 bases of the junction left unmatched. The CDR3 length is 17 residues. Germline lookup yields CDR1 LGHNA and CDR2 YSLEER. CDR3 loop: CASSQERQGAVDSVFHF. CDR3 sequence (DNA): TGCGCCAGCAGCCAAGAGAGACAGGGGGCCGTCGATTCTGTCTTCCACTTT.

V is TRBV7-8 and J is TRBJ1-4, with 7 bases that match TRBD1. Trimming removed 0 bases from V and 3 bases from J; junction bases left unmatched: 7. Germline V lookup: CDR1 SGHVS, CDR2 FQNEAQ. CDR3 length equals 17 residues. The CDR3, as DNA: TGTGCCAGCAGCTTAGCCGTGGACAGGCGGTCTAATGAAAAACTGTTTTTT. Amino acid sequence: CASSLAVDRRSNEKLFF.

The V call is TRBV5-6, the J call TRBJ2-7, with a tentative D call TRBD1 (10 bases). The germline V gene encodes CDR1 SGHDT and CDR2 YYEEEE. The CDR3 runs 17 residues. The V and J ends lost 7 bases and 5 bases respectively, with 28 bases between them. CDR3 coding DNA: TGTGCCAGCCGCGGGGGACAGGGGCTAGCGGGACTCGACGAGCAGTACTTC. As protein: CASRGGQGLAGLDEQYF. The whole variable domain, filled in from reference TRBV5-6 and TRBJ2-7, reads DAGVTQSPTHLIKTRGQQVTLRCSPKSGHDTVSWYQQALGQGPQFIFQYYEEEERQRGNFPDRFSGHQFPNYSSELNVNALLLGDSALYLCASRGGQGLAGLDEQYFGPGTRLTVT.

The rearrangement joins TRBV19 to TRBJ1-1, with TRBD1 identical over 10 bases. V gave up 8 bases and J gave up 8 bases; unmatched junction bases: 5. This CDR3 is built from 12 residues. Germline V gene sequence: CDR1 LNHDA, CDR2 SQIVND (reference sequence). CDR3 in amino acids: CASLRQGAEAFF. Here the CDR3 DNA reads TGTGCCAGTTTAAGACAGGGGGCGGAAGCTTTCTTT.

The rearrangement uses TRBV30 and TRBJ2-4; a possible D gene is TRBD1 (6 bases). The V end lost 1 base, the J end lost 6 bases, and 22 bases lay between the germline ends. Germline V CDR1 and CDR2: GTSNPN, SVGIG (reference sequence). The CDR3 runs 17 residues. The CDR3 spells CAWSGRGRGLYGNIQYF. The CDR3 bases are TGTGCCTGGAGTGGACGAGGCAGGGGTTTGTACGGAAACATTCAGTACTTC.

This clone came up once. The CDR3 DNA is TGTGCCATCAGTCCCGCTAGCGGGAACACAGATACGCAGTATTTT. Protein: CAISPASGNTDTQYF. The chain joins TRBV10-3 to TRBJ2-3, with 9 bases identical to TRBD2. Germline loops: CDR1 ENHRY, CDR2 SYGVKD. This CDR3 is 15 amino acids long. V trimming: 5 bases; J trimming: 2 bases; junction bases outside the gene matches: 5.

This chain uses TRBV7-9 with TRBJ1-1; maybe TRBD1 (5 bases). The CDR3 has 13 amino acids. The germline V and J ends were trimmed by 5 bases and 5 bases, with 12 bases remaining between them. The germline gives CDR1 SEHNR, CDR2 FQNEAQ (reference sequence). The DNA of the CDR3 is TGTGCCAGCAGCGCCCAGGAGGGGACTGAAGCTTTCTTT. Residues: CASSAQEGTEAFF.

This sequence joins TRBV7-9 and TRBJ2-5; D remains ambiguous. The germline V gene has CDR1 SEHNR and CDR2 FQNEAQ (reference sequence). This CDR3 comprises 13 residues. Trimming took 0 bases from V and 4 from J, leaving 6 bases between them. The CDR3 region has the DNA TGTGCCAGCAGCTTAGCGGGGATAGAGACCCAGTACTTC. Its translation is CASSLAGIETQYF.

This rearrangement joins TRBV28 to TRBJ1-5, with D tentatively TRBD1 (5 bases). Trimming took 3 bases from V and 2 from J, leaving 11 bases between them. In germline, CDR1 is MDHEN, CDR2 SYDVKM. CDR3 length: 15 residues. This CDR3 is CASSLVQGGNQPQHF. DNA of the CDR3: TGTGCCAGCAGTTTGGTTCAGGGAGGCAATCAGCCCCAGCATTTT. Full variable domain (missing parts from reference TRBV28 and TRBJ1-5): DVKVTQSSRYLVKRTGEKVFLECVQDMDHENMFWYRQDPGLGLRLIYFSYDVKMKEKGDIPEGYSVSREKKERFSLILESASTNQTSMYLCASSLVQGGNQPQHFGDGTRLSIL.

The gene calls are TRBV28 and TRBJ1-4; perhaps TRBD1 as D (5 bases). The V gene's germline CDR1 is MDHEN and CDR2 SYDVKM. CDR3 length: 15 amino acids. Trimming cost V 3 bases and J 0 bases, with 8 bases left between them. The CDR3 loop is CASSFGGATNEKLFF. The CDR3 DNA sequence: TGTGCCAGCAGTTTCGGGGGAGCAACTAATGAAAAACTGTTTTTT. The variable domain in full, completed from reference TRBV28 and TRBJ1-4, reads DVKVTQSSRYLVKRTGEKVFLECVQDMDHENMFWYRQDPGLGLRLIYFSYDVKMKEKGDIPEGYSVSREKKERFSLILESASTNQTSMYLCASSFGGATNEKLFFGSGTQLSVL.

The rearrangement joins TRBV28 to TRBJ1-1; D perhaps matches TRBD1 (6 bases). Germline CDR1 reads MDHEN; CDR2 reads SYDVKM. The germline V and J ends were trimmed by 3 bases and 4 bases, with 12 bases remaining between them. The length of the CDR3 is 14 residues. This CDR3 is CASSFGRGGTEAFF. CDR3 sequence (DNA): TGTGCCAGCAGTTTTGGAAGGGGGGGCACTGAAGCTTTCTTT.